This TCR beta chain was sequenced for a study of blood T cell repertoires in COVID-19. Overall study: The origin of the acute and convalescent COVID-19 samples was the United States, Italy and Spain. Sample material is recorded as cDNA or gDNA derived from T cells, B-cell-depleted T cells, or PBMCs.

The method was immunoSEQ multiplex PCR; TCRdb's version includes in-frame clones alone and lacks a portion of them. The sample shows tens of thousands of clones, 80% to 90% of them seen only once. Sequencing was performed on peripheral blood. The TCR comes from a woman aged 80 or over with active or convalescent COVID-19.

CDR3 DNA sequence: TGTGCCAGTGGGATGACAGGGTCAGGGGAAAAACTGTTTTTT. Translating gives CASGMTGSGEKLFF. The V and J genes are TRBV19 and TRBJ1-4; 7 bases align to TRBD1. V dropped 8 bases and J dropped 8; count of bases not matched to a gene: 11. The CDR3 runs to 14 residues. Germline-derived CDR1 and CDR2 are LNHDA and SQIVND (reference sequence).